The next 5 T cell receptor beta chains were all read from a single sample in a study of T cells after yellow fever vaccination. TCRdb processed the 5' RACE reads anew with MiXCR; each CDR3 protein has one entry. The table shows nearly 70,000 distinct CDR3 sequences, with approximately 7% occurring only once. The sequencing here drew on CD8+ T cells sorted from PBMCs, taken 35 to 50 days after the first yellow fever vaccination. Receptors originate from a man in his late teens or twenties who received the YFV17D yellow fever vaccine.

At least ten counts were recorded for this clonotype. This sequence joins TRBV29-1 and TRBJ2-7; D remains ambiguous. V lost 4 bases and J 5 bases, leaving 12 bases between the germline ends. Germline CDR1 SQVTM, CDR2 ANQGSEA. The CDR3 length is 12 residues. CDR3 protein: CSVGVQNNEQYF. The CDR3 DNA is TGCAGCGTTGGGGTCCAGAATAACGAGCAGTACTTC.

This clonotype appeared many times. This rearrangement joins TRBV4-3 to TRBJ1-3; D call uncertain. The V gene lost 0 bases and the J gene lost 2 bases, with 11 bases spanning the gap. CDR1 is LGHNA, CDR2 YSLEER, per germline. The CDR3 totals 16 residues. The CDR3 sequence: CASSQDLGLAGNTIYF. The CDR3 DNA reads TGCGCCAGCAGCCAAGACTTGGGCCTGGCTGGAAACACCATATATTTT.

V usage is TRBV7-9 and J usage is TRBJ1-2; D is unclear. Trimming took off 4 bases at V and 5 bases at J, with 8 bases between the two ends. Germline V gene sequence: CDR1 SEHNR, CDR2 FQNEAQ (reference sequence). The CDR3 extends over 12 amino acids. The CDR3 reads CASSSSRYGYTF. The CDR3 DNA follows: TGTGCCAGCAGCTCGAGCCGTTATGGCTACACCTTC. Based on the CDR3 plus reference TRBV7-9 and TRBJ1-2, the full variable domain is DTGVSQNPRHKITKRGQNVTFRCDPISEHNRLYWYRQTLGQGPEFLTYFQNEAQLEKSRLLSDRFSAERPKGSFSTLEIQRTEQGDSAMYLCASSSSRYGYTFGSGTRLTVV.

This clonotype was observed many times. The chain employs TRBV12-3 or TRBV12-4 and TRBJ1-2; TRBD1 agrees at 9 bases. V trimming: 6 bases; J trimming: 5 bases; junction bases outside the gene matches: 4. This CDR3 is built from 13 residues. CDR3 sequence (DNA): TGTGCCAGCAGCACAGGGGGCTTTTATGGCTACACCTTC. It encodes CASSTGGFYGYTF.

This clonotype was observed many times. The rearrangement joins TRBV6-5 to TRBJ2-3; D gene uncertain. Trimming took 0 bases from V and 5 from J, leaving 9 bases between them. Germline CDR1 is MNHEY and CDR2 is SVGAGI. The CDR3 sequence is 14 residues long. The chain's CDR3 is CASSYSGRGDTQYF. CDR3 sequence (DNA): TGTGCCAGCAGTTACTCAGGTCGCGGAGATACGCAGTATTTT.